This T cell receptor (beta chain) was identified in a study of T cells after somatic rescue of genetic block. Per the germline V gene, CDR1 is MGHRA and CDR2 is YSYEKL. Trimming removed 3 bases at V and 0 bases at J, with 7 bases between. The CDR3 spans 14 residues. Measured with immunoSEQ multiplex PCR; TCRdb has only the in-frame clones, and not every one. The sample contains under 150,000 clones, about 93% of which appear only once. The gene calls are TRBV4-1 and TRBJ2-3, with D unresolved. This clonotype was obtained from a woman aged 18-30 years. The sequenced material came from peripheral blood mononuclear cells (PBMCs). The CDR3 here is CASSQPTSTDTQYF. The CDR3 nucleotides are TGCGCCAGCAGCCAGCCTACTAGCACAGATACGCAGTATTTT.